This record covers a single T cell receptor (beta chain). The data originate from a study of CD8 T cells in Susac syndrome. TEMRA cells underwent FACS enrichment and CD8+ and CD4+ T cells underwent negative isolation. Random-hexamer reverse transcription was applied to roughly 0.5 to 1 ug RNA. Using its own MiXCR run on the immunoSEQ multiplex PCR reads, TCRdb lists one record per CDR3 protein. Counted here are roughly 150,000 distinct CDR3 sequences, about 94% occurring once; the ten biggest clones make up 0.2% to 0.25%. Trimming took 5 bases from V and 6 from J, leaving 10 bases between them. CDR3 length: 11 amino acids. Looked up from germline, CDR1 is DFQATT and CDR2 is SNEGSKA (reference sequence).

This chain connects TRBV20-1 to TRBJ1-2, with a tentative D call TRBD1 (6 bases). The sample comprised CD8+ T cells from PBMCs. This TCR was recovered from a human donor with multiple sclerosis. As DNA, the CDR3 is TGCAGTGCTGGAGGGACACATGGCTACACCTTC. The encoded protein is CSAGGTHGYTF.